The present TCR beta chain was sequenced within a study of OX40 agonist ivuxolimab in advanced cancers. Study-wide context: Allowance was made for prior anti-PD-1, anti-PD-L1 or anti-CTLA-4 therapy, and 40% had some.

Data came from immunoSEQ multiplex PCR; TCRdb stores just in-frame clones and leaves some out. The sample lists some 81,000 clones; just over 85% were seen once. The sequencing here drew on CD4+ or CD8+ T cells sorted from blood, taken in a trial of the OX40 agonist ivuxolimab. This TCR derives from an adult with an advanced solid tumor such as melanoma, head and neck, liver or kidney cancer.

CDR3: CASSLGGDRPYEQYF. As DNA, the CDR3 is TGTGCCAGCAGCTTAGGAGGGGACAGACCCTACGAGCAGTACTTC. This sequence joins TRBV13 and TRBJ2-7; TRBD1 agrees at 7 bases. The CDR3 spans 15 residues. Germline V gene lookup returns CDR1 PRHDT and CDR2 FYEKMQ (reference sequence). Trimming took 0 bases from V and 2 from J; bases not matched to a gene: 4.